What follows describes a single T cell receptor (beta chain). This CDR3 is 14 amino acids long. Germline CDR1 SGHRS, CDR2 YFSETQ. V lost 4 bases to trimming and J lost 3 bases; unmatched junction nucleotides: 6. Primed by a sample-barcoded 5' primer and a J-beta primer mix, a second PCR proceeded for 7 to 11 cycles. TCRdb processed the 5' RACE reads anew with MiXCR; each CDR3 protein has one entry. The data show about 500,000 distinct CDR3 sequences, under 30% seen once. This record belongs to a study of blood T cells in healthy people across ages. The same specimen was also included in a second study, on T cells of mothers and their children. That paper notes: Nine systemically healthy Caucasian donors: three mothers, six children. Reads recorded for TCR beta CDR3 numbered over 9 million per mother and around 3 million per child.

This chain connects TRBV5-1 to TRBJ1-2, with TRBD1 matching over 7 bases. This receptor was obtained from a boy aged 10-17 years in good health. The sequenced material came from blood. DNA for the CDR3: TGCGCCAGCAGCCCCCGGGACAGCGACTATGGCTACACCTTC. This encodes CASSPRDSDYGYTF.